These T cell receptor beta chains were read from a single sample in a study of T-cell reconstitution after alpha-beta-depleted transplantation in children. TCRdb processed the PCR reads anew with MiXCR; each CDR3 protein has one entry. The data hold 600,000 or so distinct CDR3 sequences, with roughly 23% observed a single time. The material sequenced was PBMCs, mostly from graft donor cells, taken 360 days after TCRalphabeta/CD19-depleted stem cell transplant. These receptors were obtained from a boy younger than two who had a stem cell transplant for acute myeloid leukemia, so the T cells may come from the graft donor. Each CDR3 is given with its conserved first and last residue. A D gene is named only where the DNA matches it firmly. Size is omitted from some rows. Given values are once, few, many or a class for expanded clones.

>.|TRBV2|TRBD1|TRBJ2-7
CAGTLTGFEQYF
TGTGCCGGCACGTTGACAGGGTTCGAGCAGTACTTC
>.|TRBV6-1|TRBD1|TRBJ2-2
CASRGQEDTGELFF
TGTGCCAGCAGGGGACAGGAGGACACCGGGGAGCTGTTTTTT
>few|TRBV20-1|.|TRBJ2-7
CSARDKRQEPYEQYF
TGCAGTGCTAGAGATAAGCGGCAGGAACCCTACGAGCAGTACTTC
>many|TRBV7-2|.|TRBJ2-2
CASSLKITDTGELFF
TGTGCCAGCAGCTTGAAAATCACCGACACCGGGGAGCTGTTTTTT
>many|TRBV6-2/TRBV6-3|TRBD2|TRBJ2-5
CASSYPYGLAEARF
TGTGCCAGCAGTTACCCTTACGGACTAGCGGAGGCCCGCTTC
>many|TRBV5-1|.|TRBJ2-2
CASGHWANTGELFF
TGCGCCAGCGGCCATTGGGCGAACACCGGGGAGCTGTTTTTT
>many|TRBV29-1|.|TRBJ1-1
CSSIGNTEAFF
TGCAGCTCTATAGGTAACACTGAAGCTTTCTTT
>few|TRBV7-6|.|TRBJ1-1
CASSLAGVVNTEAFF
TGTGCCAGCAGCTTAGCGGGGGTCGTGAACACTGAAGCTTTCTTT
>few|TRBV20-1|.|TRBJ1-6
CSAARQGIGNSPLHF
TGCAGTGCCGCTAGGCAGGGAATTGGTAATTCACCCCTCCACTTT
>many|TRBV2|.|TRBJ2-5
CASRIGTYQETQYF
TGTGCCAGCAGGATAGGGACGTACCAAGAGACCCAGTACTTC
>few|TRBV20-1|.|TRBJ2-3
CSARKVPTDTQYF
TGCAGTGCTAGGAAGGTGCCCACAGATACGCAGTATTTT
>few|TRBV20-1|.|TRBJ2-4
CSAPSGGRPLAKNIQYF
TGCAGTGCCCCCTCAGGGGGGCGGCCCCTAGCCAAAAACATTCAGTACTTC
>.|TRBV7-8|TRBD2|TRBJ2-1
CASSLSGLAGATGNNEQFF
TGTGCCAGCAGCCTTTCGGGACTAGCGGGGGCCACGGGGAACAATGAGCAGTTCTTC
>.|TRBV12-3/TRBV12-4|TRBD1|TRBJ2-7
CASSFGQGPPYEQYF
TGTGCCAGCAGTTTTGGACAGGGACCCCCCTACGAGCAGTACTTC
>many|TRBV5-5|.|TRBJ2-3
CASSHQEATDTQYF
TGTGCCAGCAGCCACCAGGAAGCGACAGATACGCAGTATTTT
>.|TRBV7-9|.|TRBJ2-5
CASSFGEWETQYF
TGTGCCAGCAGCTTTGGGGAGTGGGAGACCCAGTACTTC
>once|TRBV20-1|TRBD1|TRBJ2-2
CSGGVDIVGQGAGELFF
TGCAGTGGGGGTGTCGACATCGTGGGTCAGGGGGCCGGGGAGCTGTTTTTT